These T cell receptor beta chains were read from a single sample in a study of blood T cell repertoires in COVID-19. The table came from immunoSEQ multiplex PCR; TCRdb's copy has only in-frame clones and leaves some out. The sample lists 180,000 or so clones; roughly 84% were seen once. The sample consisted of PBMCs or T cells enriched from blood (not recorded which). The source is a woman between 55 and 75 years old who had recovered from COVID-19. Both conserved end residues are part of each CDR3. The D gene is left open where the match is weak. The size field is filled for only some rows; it gives once, few, many or a size class.

abundance: -
len: 13
d_gene: TRBD1
j_gene: TRBJ1-2
v_gene: TRBV27
CDR3nt: TGTGCCAGCAGTTTAGGGACAGGATATGGCTACACCTTC
CDR3aa: CASSLGTGYGYTF

abundance: -
len: 12
d_gene: -
j_gene: TRBJ2-7
v_gene: TRBV20-1
CDR3nt: TGCAGTGCTAGTCTCCAGGGTATCGAGCAGTACTTC
CDR3aa: CSASLQGIEQYF

abundance: few
len: 14
d_gene: -
j_gene: TRBJ1-5
v_gene: TRBV19
CDR3nt: TGTGCCAGTAGTAACCAGGGAGGGGCTCAGCCCCAGCATTTT
CDR3aa: CASSNQGGAQPQHF

abundance: -
len: 12
d_gene: -
j_gene: TRBJ2-7
v_gene: TRBV6-5
CDR3nt: TGTGCCAGCAGTTCCGGGGGCTACGAGCAGTACTTC
CDR3aa: CASSSGGYEQYF

abundance: -
len: 15
d_gene: TRBD2
j_gene: TRBJ2-5
v_gene: TRBV5-6
CDR3nt: TGTGCCAGCAGCTTTCTAGCGGGGGGTCGCGAGACCCAGTACTTC
CDR3aa: CASSFLAGGRETQYF

abundance: -
len: 11
d_gene: -
j_gene: TRBJ1-6
v_gene: TRBV21-1
CDR3nt: TGTGCCAGCAGCAACCTAGAAACCCTCCACTTT
CDR3aa: CASSNLETLHF

abundance: -
len: 15
d_gene: -
j_gene: TRBJ1-2
v_gene: TRBV7-2
CDR3nt: TGTGCCAGCAGTCACGGGAAGGGAGGGACGTATGGCTACACCTTC
CDR3aa: CASSHGKGGTYGYTF

abundance: -
len: 17
d_gene: TRBD1
j_gene: TRBJ1-5
v_gene: TRBV5-6
CDR3nt: TGTGCCAGCAGCCCAAGCGGGACAGGGTTTGGCAATCAGCCCCAGCATTTT
CDR3aa: CASSPSGTGFGNQPQHF

abundance: -
len: 13
d_gene: TRBD2
j_gene: TRBJ2-3
v_gene: TRBV2
CDR3nt: TGTGCCAGTGCGGCGGGGGAGGCAGATACGCAGTATTTT
CDR3aa: CASAAGEADTQYF

abundance: -
len: 15
d_gene: -
j_gene: TRBJ1-1
v_gene: TRBV6-5
CDR3nt: TGTGCCAGCAGTCCCCCGCCCGGGGTTGGGACTGAAGCTTTCTTT
CDR3aa: CASSPPPGVGTEAFF

abundance: -
len: 13
d_gene: TRBD2
j_gene: TRBJ2-1
v_gene: TRBV30
CDR3nt: TGTGCCGTGAGGGCGGCGGGAGGGGACCGGCAGTTCTTC
CDR3aa: CAVRAAGGDRQFF

abundance: -
len: 15
d_gene: -
j_gene: TRBJ2-7
v_gene: TRBV18
CDR3nt: TGTGCCAGCTCACCCCGGGACACTAATTCCGACGAGCAGTACTTC
CDR3aa: CASSPRDTNSDEQYF

abundance: -
len: 15
d_gene: -
j_gene: TRBJ1-1
v_gene: TRBV27
CDR3nt: TGTGCCAGCAGTTTAACGGGGGGCCCGAACACTGAAGCTTTCTTT
CDR3aa: CASSLTGGPNTEAFF

abundance: -
len: 13
d_gene: -
j_gene: TRBJ2-7
v_gene: TRBV12-3/TRBV12-4
CDR3nt: TGTGCCAGCAGAGATACAAGGGGGGGAGAGCAGTACTTC
CDR3aa: CASRDTRGGEQYF

abundance: -
len: 16
d_gene: TRBD1
j_gene: TRBJ1-4
v_gene: TRBV7-9
CDR3nt: TGTGCCAGCAGCCCTGGCGGGACAGGACAAAATGAAAAACTGTTTTTT
CDR3aa: CASSPGGTGQNEKLFF

abundance: -
len: 17
d_gene: TRBD1
j_gene: TRBJ1-1
v_gene: TRBV6-2/TRBV6-3
CDR3nt: TGTGCCAGCAGCCCTCCGGGACAGGGGAGGGTAAACACTGAAGCTTTCTTT
CDR3aa: CASSPPGQGRVNTEAFF

abundance: few
len: 18
d_gene: TRBD1
j_gene: TRBJ1-6
v_gene: TRBV27
CDR3nt: TGTGCCAGCAGTCTATCAACAGGGGGTAGCTCCTATAATTCACCCCTCCACTTT
CDR3aa: CASSLSTGGSSYNSPLHF